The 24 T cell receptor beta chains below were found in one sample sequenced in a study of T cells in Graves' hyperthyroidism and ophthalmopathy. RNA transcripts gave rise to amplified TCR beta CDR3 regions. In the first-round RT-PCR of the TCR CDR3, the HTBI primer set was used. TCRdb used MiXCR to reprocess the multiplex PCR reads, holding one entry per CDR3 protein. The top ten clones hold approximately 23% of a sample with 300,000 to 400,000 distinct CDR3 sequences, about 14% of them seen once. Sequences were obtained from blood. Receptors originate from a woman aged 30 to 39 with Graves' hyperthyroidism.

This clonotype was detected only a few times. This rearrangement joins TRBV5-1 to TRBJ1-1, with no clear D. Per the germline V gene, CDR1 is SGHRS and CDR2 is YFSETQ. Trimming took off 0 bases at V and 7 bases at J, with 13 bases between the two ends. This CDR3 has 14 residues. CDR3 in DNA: TGCGCCAGCAGCTTGGGGGGTGGGTCAGATGAAGCTTTCTTT. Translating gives CASSLGGGSDEAFF. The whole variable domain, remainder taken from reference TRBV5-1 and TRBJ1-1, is KAGVTQTPRYLIKTRGQQVTLSCSPISGHRSVSWYQQTPGQGLQFLFEYFSETQRNKGNFPGRFSGRQFSNSRSEMNVSTLELGDSALYLCASSLGGGSDEAFFGQGTRLTVV.

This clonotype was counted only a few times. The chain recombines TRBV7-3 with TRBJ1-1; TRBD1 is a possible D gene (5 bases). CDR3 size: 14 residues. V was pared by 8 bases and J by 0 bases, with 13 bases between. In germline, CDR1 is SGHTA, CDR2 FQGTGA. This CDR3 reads CASSAGPLNTEAFF. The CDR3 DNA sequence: TGTGCCAGCTCGGCAGGGCCATTGAACACTGAAGCTTTCTTT.

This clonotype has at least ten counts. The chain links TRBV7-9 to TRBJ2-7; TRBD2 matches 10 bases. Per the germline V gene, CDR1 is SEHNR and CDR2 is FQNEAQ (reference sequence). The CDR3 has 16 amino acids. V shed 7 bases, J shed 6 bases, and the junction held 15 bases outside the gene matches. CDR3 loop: CASTGKSGRVDGEQYF. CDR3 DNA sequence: TGTGCCAGCACAGGGAAAAGCGGGAGGGTGGACGGCGAGCAGTACTTC.

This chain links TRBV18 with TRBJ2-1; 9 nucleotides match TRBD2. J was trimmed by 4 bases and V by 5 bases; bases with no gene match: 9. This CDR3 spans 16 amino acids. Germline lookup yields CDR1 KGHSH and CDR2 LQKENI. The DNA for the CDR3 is TGTGCCAGCTCAGGGGTGGGACTAGCAGATTACAATGAGCAGTTCTTC. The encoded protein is CASSGVGLADYNEQFF.

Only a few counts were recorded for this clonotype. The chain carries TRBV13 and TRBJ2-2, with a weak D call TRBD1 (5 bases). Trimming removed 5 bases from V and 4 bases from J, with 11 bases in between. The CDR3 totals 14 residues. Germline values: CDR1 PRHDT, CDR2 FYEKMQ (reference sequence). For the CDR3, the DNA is TGTGCCAGCAGCCTGACAGAAACCACCGGGGAGCTGTTTTTT. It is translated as CASSLTETTGELFF.

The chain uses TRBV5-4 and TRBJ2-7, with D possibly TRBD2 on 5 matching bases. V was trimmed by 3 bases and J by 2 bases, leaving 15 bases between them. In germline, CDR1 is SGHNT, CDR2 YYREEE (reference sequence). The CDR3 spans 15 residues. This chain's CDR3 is CASSYGGPTTYEQYF. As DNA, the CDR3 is TGTGCCAGCAGCTACGGAGGACCGACGACCTACGAGCAGTACTTC.

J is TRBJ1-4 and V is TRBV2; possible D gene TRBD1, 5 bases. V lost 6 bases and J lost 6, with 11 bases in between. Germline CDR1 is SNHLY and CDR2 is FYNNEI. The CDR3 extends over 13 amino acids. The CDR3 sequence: CASREGTYEKLFF. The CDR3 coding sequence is TGTGCCAGCAGAGAGGGGACCTATGAAAAACTGTTTTTT.

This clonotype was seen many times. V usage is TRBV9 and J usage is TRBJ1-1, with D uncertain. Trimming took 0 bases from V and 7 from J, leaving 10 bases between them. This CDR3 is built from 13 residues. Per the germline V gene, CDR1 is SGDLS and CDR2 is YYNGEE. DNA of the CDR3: TGTGCCAGCAGCGTAGGGGCCGGAGGTGAAGCTTTCTTT. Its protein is CASSVGAGGEAFF.

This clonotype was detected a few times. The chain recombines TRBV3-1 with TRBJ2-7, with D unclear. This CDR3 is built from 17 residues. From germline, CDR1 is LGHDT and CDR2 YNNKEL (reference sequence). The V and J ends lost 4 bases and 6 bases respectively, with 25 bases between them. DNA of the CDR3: TGTGCCAGCAGCCGCAAGAATGCCGGCCCCTCCGTCCGCGAGCAGTACTTC. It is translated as CASSRKNAGPSVREQYF.

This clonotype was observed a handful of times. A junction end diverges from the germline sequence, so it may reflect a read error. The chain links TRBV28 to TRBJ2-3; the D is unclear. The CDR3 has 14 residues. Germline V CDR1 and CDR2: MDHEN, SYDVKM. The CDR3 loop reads CAGSLRVVSDTQYF. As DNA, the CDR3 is TGTGCCGGCAGTTTAAGAGTAGTGTCAGATACGCAGTATTTT.

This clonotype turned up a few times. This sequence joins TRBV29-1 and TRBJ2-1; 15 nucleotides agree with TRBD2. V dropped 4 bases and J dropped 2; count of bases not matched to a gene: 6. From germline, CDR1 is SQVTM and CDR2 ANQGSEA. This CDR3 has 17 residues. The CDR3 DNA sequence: TGCAGCGTTGGGACTAGCGGGAGGGCCGTGCCCTACAATGAGCAGTTCTTC. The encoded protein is CSVGTSGRAVPYNEQFF.

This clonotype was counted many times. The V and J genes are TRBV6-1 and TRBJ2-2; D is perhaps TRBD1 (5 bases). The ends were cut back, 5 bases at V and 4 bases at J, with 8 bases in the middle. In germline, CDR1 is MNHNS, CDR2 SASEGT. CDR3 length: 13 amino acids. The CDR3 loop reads CASSRDSTGELFF. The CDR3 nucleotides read TGTGCCAGCAGTCGAGACAGCACCGGGGAGCTGTTTTTT.

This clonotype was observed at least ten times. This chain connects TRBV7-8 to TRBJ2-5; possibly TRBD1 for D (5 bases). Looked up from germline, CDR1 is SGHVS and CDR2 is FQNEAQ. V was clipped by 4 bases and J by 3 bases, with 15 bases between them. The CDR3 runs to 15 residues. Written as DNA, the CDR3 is TGTGCCAGCAGCTACCCCCCTCCAGGGAAAGAGACCCAGTACTTC. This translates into CASSYPPPGKETQYF.

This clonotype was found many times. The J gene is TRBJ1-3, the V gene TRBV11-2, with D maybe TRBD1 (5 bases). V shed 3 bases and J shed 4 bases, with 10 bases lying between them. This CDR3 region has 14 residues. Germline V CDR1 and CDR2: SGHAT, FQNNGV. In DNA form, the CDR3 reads TGTGCCAGCAGCTTTTCAGGGCGGGGAAACACCATATATTTT. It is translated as CASSFSGRGNTIYF.

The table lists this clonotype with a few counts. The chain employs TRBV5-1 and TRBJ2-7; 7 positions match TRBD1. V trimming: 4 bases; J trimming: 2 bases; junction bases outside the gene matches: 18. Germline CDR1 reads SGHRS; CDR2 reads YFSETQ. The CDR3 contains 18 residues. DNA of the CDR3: TGCGCCAGCAGCCCGGTTCATTATTCCGGGACAGCCACCTACGAGCAGTACTTC. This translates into CASSPVHYSGTATYEQYF.

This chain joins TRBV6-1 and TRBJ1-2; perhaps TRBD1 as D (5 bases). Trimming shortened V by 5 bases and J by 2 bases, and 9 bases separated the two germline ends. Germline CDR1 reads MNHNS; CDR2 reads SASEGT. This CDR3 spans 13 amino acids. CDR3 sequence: CASSKQENYGYTF. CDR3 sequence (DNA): TGTGCCAGCAGTAAACAGGAGAACTATGGCTACACCTTC.

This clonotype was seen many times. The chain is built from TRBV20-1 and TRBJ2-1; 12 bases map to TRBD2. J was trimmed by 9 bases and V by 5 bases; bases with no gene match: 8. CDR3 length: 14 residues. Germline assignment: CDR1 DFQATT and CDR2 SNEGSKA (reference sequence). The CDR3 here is CSAGRLAGDSEQFF. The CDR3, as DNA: TGCAGTGCTGGGAGACTAGCGGGAGACAGTGAGCAGTTCTTC.

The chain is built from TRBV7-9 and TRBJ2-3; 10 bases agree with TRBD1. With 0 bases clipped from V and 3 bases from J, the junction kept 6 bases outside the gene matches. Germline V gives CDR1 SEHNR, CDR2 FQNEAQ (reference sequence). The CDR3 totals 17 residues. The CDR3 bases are TGTGCCAGCAGCTTAGCACCGGGACAGGGGCGGACAGATACGCAGTATTTT. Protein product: CASSLAPGQGRTDTQYF.

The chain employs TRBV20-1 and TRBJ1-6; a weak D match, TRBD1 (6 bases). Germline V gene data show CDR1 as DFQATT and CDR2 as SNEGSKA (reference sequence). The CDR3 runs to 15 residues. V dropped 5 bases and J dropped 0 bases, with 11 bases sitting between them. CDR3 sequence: CSAARQDSYNSPLHF. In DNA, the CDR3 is TGCAGTGCTGCCCGACAGGACTCCTATAATTCACCCCTCCACTTT.

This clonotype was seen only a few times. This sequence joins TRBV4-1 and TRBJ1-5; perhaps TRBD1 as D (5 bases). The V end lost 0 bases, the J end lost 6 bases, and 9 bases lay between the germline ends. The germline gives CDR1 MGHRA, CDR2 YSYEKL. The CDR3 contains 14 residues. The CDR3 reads CASSQDRGGQPQHF. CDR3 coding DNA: TGCGCCAGCAGCCAAGATAGGGGCGGTCAGCCCCAGCATTTT.

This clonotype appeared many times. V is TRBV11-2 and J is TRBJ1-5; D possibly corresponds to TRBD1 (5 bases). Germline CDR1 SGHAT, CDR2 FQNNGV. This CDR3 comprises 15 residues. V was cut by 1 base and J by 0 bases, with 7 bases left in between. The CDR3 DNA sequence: TGTGCCAGCAGCTTAGGACAGAATAGCAATCAGCCCCAGCATTTT. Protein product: CASSLGQNSNQPQHF. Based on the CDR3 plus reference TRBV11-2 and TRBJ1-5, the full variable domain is EAGVAQSPRYKIIEKRQSVAFWCNPISGHATLYWYQQILGQGPKLLIQFQNNGVVDDSQLPKDRFSAERLKGVDSTLKIQPAKLEDSAVYLCASSLGQNSNQPQHFGDGTRLSIL.

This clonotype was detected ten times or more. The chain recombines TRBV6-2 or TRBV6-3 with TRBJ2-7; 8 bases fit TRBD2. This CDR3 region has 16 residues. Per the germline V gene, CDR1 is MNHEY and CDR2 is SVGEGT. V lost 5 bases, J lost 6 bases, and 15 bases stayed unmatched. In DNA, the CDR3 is TGTGCCAGCAGTCTCGCGGGGGGTCATCAAACTCTCGAGCAGTACTTC. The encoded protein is CASSLAGGHQTLEQYF.

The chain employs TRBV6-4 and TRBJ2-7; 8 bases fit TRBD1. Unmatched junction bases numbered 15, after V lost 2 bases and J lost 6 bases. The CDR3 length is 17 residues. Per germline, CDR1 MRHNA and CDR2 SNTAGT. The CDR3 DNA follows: TGTGCCAGCAGTGACGACCCCGTGGAAGGACAGGGCGTCGAGCAGTACTTC. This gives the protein CASSDDPVEGQGVEQYF.

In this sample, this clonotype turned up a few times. The CDR3 region has the DNA TGTGCCAGCAGCCCGGGGAAACCGAACACTGAAGCTTTCTTT. Translation: CASSPGKPNTEAFF. The chain employs TRBV11-2 and TRBJ1-1, with unresolved D. V lost 5 bases and J lost 1, with 11 bases in between. Germline loops: CDR1 SGHAT, CDR2 FQNNGV. This CDR3 is 14 amino acids long.